The sequence of this TCR beta chain was determined in a study of blood T cell repertoires in COVID-19. On the study more broadly: T cells, B-cell-depleted T cells, or PBMCs provided the cDNA or gDNA that served as material.

The data were produced by immunoSEQ multiplex PCR, yet TCRdb's version contains in-frame clones alone and is incomplete. The repertoire holds some 70,000 clones, under 85% seen once, with about 10% in the top ten. Germline CDR1 is LGHNA and CDR2 is YSLEER. Deletions cut 0 bases from V and 11 bases from J, with 13 bases between. This CDR3 is 13 amino acids long. This clone was counted ten times or more. This sequence was found in a woman in her fifties or sixties with acute or convalescent COVID-19. V and J are TRBV4-3 and TRBJ1-1; D unresolved. Specimen: peripheral blood. CDR3 sequence: CASSQDSGGVAFF. The DNA for the CDR3 is TGCGCCAGCAGCCAAGATTCCGGCGGGGTGGCTTTCTTT.